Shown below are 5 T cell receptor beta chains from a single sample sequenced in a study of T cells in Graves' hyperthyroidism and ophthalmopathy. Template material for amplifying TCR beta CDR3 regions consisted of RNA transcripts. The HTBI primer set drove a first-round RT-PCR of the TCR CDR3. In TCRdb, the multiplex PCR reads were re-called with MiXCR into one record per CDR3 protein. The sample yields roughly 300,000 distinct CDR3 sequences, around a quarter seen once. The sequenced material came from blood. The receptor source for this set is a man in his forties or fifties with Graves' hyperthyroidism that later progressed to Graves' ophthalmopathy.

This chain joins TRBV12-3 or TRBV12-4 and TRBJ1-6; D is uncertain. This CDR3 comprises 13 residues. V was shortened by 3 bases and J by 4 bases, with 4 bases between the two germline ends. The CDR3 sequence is CASSFRYNSPLHF. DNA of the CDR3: TGTGCCAGCAGTTTCCGGTATAATTCACCCCTCCACTTT.

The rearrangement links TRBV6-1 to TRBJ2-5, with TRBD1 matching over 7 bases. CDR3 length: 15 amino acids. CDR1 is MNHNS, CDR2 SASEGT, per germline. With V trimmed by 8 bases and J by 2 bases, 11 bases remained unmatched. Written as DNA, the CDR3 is TGTGCCAGCGCGGACAGGCCAAGGGTACAAGAGACCCAGTACTTC. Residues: CASADRPRVQETQYF.

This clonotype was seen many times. The CDR3 nucleotides read TGCAGTTTGACAGGGGGTATGAACGAGCAGTACTTC. Its protein is CSLTGGMNEQYF. This chain links TRBV20-1 with TRBJ2-7; 9 bases line up with TRBD1. Germline loops: CDR1 DFQATT, CDR2 SNEGSKA (reference sequence). V shed 8 bases, J shed 5 bases, and the junction held 7 bases outside the gene matches. This CDR3 region has 12 residues.

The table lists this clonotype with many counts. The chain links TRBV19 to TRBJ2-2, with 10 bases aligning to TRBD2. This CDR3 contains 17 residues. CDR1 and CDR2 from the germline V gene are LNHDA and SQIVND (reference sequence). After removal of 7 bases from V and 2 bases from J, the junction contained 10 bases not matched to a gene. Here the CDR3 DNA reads TGTGCCAGTACCCCTCCTAGCGGGAGAGGAAACACCGGGGAGCTGTTTTTT. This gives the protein CASTPPSGRGNTGELFF.

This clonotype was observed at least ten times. DNA of the CDR3: TGTGCCAGCAACTCAGGGGGCGCAAACACTGAAGCTTTCTTT. Translating it yields CASNSGGANTEAFF. J is TRBJ1-1 and V is TRBV11-2; TRBD1 matches at 8 bases. V was pared by 7 bases and J by 2 bases, with 6 bases of the junction left unmatched. This CDR3 is 14 amino acids long. Germline V gives CDR1 SGHAT, CDR2 FQNNGV.